This T cell receptor (beta chain) was documented in a study of T cell repertoires in cytomegalovirus infection. The germline CDR1 and CDR2 sequences are SGHDN and FVKESK. Deletions cut 0 bases from V and 0 bases from J, with 9 bases between. This CDR3 contains 17 residues. TCRdb called the reads again in MiXCR, with one record for every CDR3 protein. The sample holds some 590,000 distinct CDR3 sequences, 40% seen once. Points on this clonotype: The antigen is undetermined.

This clonotype was obtained from a human donor in good health (CMV status not recorded). Some clones in this sample may be carry-over from other donors' samples. Material: cultured PBMCs, obtained from culture after CMV antigen stimulation. This chain uses TRBV14 with TRBJ1-6; unclear D gene. In nucleotides, the CDR3 is TGTGCCAGCAGCCAAGATAAGGATAGCTCCTATAATTCACCCCTCCACTTT. This codes for CASSQDKDSSYNSPLHF.